This TCR beta chain was sequenced for a study of STAT5B mutations in CD4+ large granular lymphocyte leukemia. This CDR3 contains 16 residues. Germline V gene sequence: CDR1 SGHKS, CDR2 YYEKEE (reference sequence). V was pared by 4 bases and J by 0 bases, with 5 bases of the junction left unmatched. Study results and limitations: Approximately 25% of private leukemic clonotypes occurred rarely in other patients' non-leukemic repertoires. 8/27 top patient clones versus 2/35 control clones were TRBV06-family. Without HLA matching, higher CD4+ than CD8+ T-LGLL clonality could reflect small sample size.

This table comes from immunoSEQ multiplex PCR, and its TCRdb copy is limited to in-frame clones, with some not included. The sample includes almost 30,000 clones, approximately 79% of them seen just once. This clone was observed a few times. As yet, its antigen is unknown. The sample consisted of CD4+ T cells from blood buffy coats. This sequence originates from a human donor in good health. V gene TRBV5-5 combines with J gene TRBJ2-1; 9 bases map to TRBD1. The CDR3 DNA is TGTGCCAGCAGCCCATCGACAGGGGGCTCCTACAATGAGCAGTTCTTC. Its protein is CASSPSTGGSYNEQFF.